A single TCR beta chain is shown here with its context. This specimen belongs to a study of blood T cell repertoires in COVID-19. The protocol was immunoSEQ multiplex PCR, while the TCRdb copy is restricted to in-frame clones and leaves out a portion. The sample includes under 70,000 clones, roughly 87% of them seen just once. J lost 4 bases, V lost 0 bases, and 1 base had no gene match. Germline CDR1 reads SGHVS; CDR2 reads FQNEAQ. CDR3 size: 15 residues. Sequencing was done on a sample of peripheral blood. This TCR derives from a woman between 18 and 30 years old with acute or convalescent COVID-19. The V call is TRBV7-8, the J call TRBJ1-5; 9 bases align to TRBD1. The CDR3 coding sequence is TGTGCCAGCAGCTTAGCCGGGACAGGGAATCAGCCCCAGCATTTT. Translated, it gives CASSLAGTGNQPQHF.